This T cell receptor (beta chain) is from a study of T cell repertoires in cytomegalovirus infection. Study context: Through public TCR beta signatures, both CMV infection and matching HLA type were indicated. Study observations and caveats: Identification of carriers of CMV plus the relevant HLA was performed using cumulative public TCR beta family frequency. The study found HLA-C-restricted CMV-specific TCR beta clonotypes dominating the ex vivo response.

V shed 5 bases, J shed 7 bases, and the junction held 9 bases outside the gene matches. Looked up from germline, CDR1 is SGHVT and CDR2 is SQSDAQ. The CDR3 contains 14 residues. In TCRdb, the reads were re-called with MiXCR into one record per CDR3 protein. The table includes around 310,000 distinct CDR3 sequences, 25% to 30% detected once. A word on this clonotype: Its antigen is not known.

Sample: cultured PBMCs, taken from culture after CMV antigen stimulation. The sequence came from a human donor in good health (CMV status not recorded). Some clones in this sample may be carry-over from other donors' samples. V is TRBV7-4 and J is TRBJ1-2, with 8 bases that match TRBD1. The CDR3 protein is CASSNAGGGGGYTF. CDR3 DNA: TGTGCCAGCAGCAACGCAGGGGGCGGTGGTGGCTACACCTTC.